These 20 T cell receptor beta chains came from one sample sequenced in a study of cytomegalovirus exposure and HLA in healthy donors. It was with 60 Vbeta and 13 Jbeta primers that the PCR ran. Method: immunoSEQ multiplex PCR; TCRdb's copy keeps in-frame clones and lacks some. The repertoire consists of around 100,000 clones, with more than 60% occurring once and the leading ten covering 4% to 5.5%. Source material: PBMCs. These receptors originate from a woman aged 18-29 years in good health and CMV-seropositive.

J is TRBJ2-1 and V is TRBV14; D possibly corresponds to TRBD1 (5 bases). The CDR3 runs to 20 residues. Germline V CDR1 and CDR2: SGHDN, FVKESK. V dropped 0 bases and J dropped 0 bases, with 21 bases sitting between them. The CDR3 DNA reads as TGTGCCAGCAGCCAAGAATATAGGGGATTGACAGAGAGCTCCTACAATGAGCAGTTCTTC. This translates into CASSQEYRGLTESSYNEQFF.

J is TRBJ2-7 and V is TRBV11-3; D remains ambiguous. CDR3 length: 13 amino acids. Germline V lookup: CDR1 SGHNT, CDR2 YENEEA. V was trimmed by 1 base and J by 5 bases, leaving 9 bases between them. The CDR3 DNA is TGTGCCAGCAGCTTAGGGCTAGAGGACGAGCAGTACTTC. It specifies CASSLGLEDEQYF.

The chain uses TRBV5-1 and TRBJ2-3; 12 bases map to TRBD2. V trimming: 4 bases; J trimming: 0 bases; junction bases outside the gene matches: 3. Germline CDR1 is SGHRS and CDR2 is YFSETQ. The CDR3 sequence is 16 residues long. The CDR3, as DNA: TGCGCCAGCAGCACCGGGACTAGCGGGAGCACAGATACGCAGTATTTT. This encodes CASSTGTSGSTDTQYF.

The V and J genes are TRBV4-1 and TRBJ1-3; tentative D call: TRBD1 (5 bases). Per germline, CDR1 MGHRA and CDR2 YSYEKL. Trimming shortened V by 4 bases and J by 4 bases, and 14 bases separated the two germline ends. This CDR3 spans 15 amino acids. The CDR3 coding sequence is TGCGCCAGCAGCCGAGCTTCGGGACTGGGAAACACCATATATTTT. It codes for CASSRASGLGNTIYF.

V usage is TRBV28 and J usage is TRBJ2-7, with a possible D match to TRBD1 (5 bases). V was cut by 6 bases and J by 6 bases, with 12 bases left in between. CDR3 length: 12 amino acids. Looked up from germline, CDR1 is MDHEN and CDR2 is SYDVKM. The CDR3 here is CASRGRVVEQYF. In DNA form, the CDR3 reads TGTGCCAGCAGGGGCAGGGTCGTCGAGCAGTACTTC.

The V gene is TRBV9, the J gene TRBJ1-1, with D perhaps matching TRBD1 (5 bases). The length of the CDR3 is 17 residues. V lost 0 bases, J lost 5 bases, and 20 bases lay in between. Germline CDR1 SGDLS, CDR2 YYNGEE. CDR3 nucleotide sequence: TGTGCCAGCAGCGTAGCCCCCCCGAATGGGGCTGAGACTGAAGCTTTCTTT. It yields the protein CASSVAPPNGAETEAFF.

The chain employs TRBV7-9 and TRBJ2-1, with unresolved D. V lost 5 bases, J lost 7 bases, and 9 bases lay in between. The germline V gene encodes CDR1 SEHNR and CDR2 FQNEAQ (reference sequence). This CDR3 contains 12 residues. This CDR3 is CASSPVLNEQFF. The CDR3 DNA reads as TGTGCCAGCAGCCCCGTCCTGAATGAGCAGTTCTTC.

The V and J genes are TRBV19 and TRBJ2-7; 12 bases align to TRBD2. Looked up from germline, CDR1 is LNHDA and CDR2 is SQIVND (reference sequence). The CDR3 length is 15 residues. With 5 bases clipped from V and 6 bases from J, the junction kept 8 bases outside the gene matches. The CDR3 DNA reads TGTGCCAGTAGTGTCTCCCTAGCGGGAGGGGGCGAGCAGTACTTC. Protein: CASSVSLAGGGEQYF.

The CDR3, as DNA: TGTGCCAGTAGTACACTAGCGTCGTCCTACAATGAGCAGTTCTTC. Its protein is CASSTLASSYNEQFF. The chain is built from TRBV19 and TRBJ2-1, with 7 bases identical to TRBD2. V shed 4 bases, J shed 1 base, and the junction held 4 bases outside the gene matches. Germline V lookup: CDR1 LNHDA, CDR2 SQIVND (reference sequence). This CDR3 contains 15 residues. Looking up the rest from reference TRBV19 and TRBJ2-1 gives the full variable domain: DGGITQSPKYLFRKEGQNVTLSCEQNLNHDAMYWYRQDPGQGLRLIYYSQIVNDFQKGDIAEGYSVSREKKESFPLTVTSAQKNPTAFYLCASSTLASSYNEQFFGPGTRLTVL.

The chain links TRBV23-1 to TRBJ1-2; no reliable D call. TRBV23-1 is reported as an ORF; its role is uncertain. The V and J ends lost 4 bases and 7 bases respectively, with 13 bases between them. The CDR3 loop spans 13 amino acids. CDR3 protein: CASSRPSAGGYTF. As DNA, the CDR3 is TGCGCCAGCAGTCGCCCTTCGGCGGGTGGCTACACCTTC.

This chain joins TRBV30 and TRBJ1-4; 9 nucleotides agree with TRBD1. The germline gives CDR1 GTSNPN, CDR2 SVGIG (reference sequence). The CDR3 spans 14 residues. V trimming: 4 bases; J trimming: 8 bases; junction bases outside the gene matches: 8. The CDR3 region is CAWTDGQGIEKLFF. CDR3 DNA: TGTGCCTGGACCGACGGACAGGGGATAGAAAAACTGTTTTTT.

The chain recombines TRBV6-6 with TRBJ2-1; TRBD2 agrees at 9 bases. The CDR3 loop spans 15 amino acids. The germline CDR1 and CDR2 sequences are MNHNY and SVGAGI (reference sequence). The junction had 5 bases not matched to a gene; V was cut back by 6 bases and J by 2 bases. This CDR3 reads CASSPLAGAYNEQFF. DNA of the CDR3: TGTGCCAGCAGCCCCTTAGCGGGAGCCTACAATGAGCAGTTCTTC.

This clone was seen a handful of times. The rearrangement uses TRBV19 and TRBJ1-2; D gene uncertain. Germline loops: CDR1 LNHDA, CDR2 SQIVND (reference sequence). This CDR3 is built from 12 residues. Trimming pared 11 bases from V and 2 bases from J, leaving 12 bases between. The DNA of the CDR3 is TGTGCCTCGAGGGAGCCGAACTATGGCTACACCTTC. Amino acids: CASREPNYGYTF.

This clone has a single count. The chain carries TRBV7-2 and TRBJ1-5; a possible D gene is TRBD1 (6 bases). The CDR3 sequence is 16 residues long. The germline V and J ends were trimmed by 3 bases and 0 bases, with 12 bases remaining between them. Looked up from germline, CDR1 is SGHTA and CDR2 is FQGNSA. The CDR3, as DNA: TGTGCCAGCAGCTTTACAGGGTCTGGTAGCAATCAGCCCCAGCATTTT. This encodes CASSFTGSGSNQPQHF.

The gene calls are TRBV7-9 and TRBJ2-3, with TRBD2 matching 10 bases. The CDR3 is 14 amino acids. Per germline, CDR1 SEHNR and CDR2 FQNEAQ (reference sequence). The junction had 5 bases not matched to a gene; V was cut back by 7 bases and J by 4 bases. CDR3 nucleotides: TGTGCCAGCAATCTAGCGGGAGTGTCAGATACGCAGTATTTT. This gives the protein CASNLAGVSDTQYF.

This clone occurred once. This chain links TRBV30 with TRBJ2-1; 8 nucleotides match TRBD2. CDR3 length: 16 amino acids. Trimming removed 3 bases from V and 6 bases from J; junction bases left unmatched: 13. Germline CDR1 GTSNPN, CDR2 SVGIG (reference sequence). CDR3 sequence reads: CAWSQKRSGSGNEQFF. The CDR3 DNA sequence: TGTGCCTGGAGCCAAAAGAGGAGCGGGAGTGGCAATGAGCAGTTCTTC. Full variable domain (remainder filled in from reference TRBV30 and TRBJ2-1): SQTIHQWPATLVQPVGSPLSLECTVEGTSNPNLYWYRQAAGRGLQLLFYSVGIGQISSEVPQNLSASRPQDRQFILSSKKLLLSDSGFYLCAWSQKRSGSGNEQFFGPGTRLTVL.

The CDR3 protein is CASSLDGTGGSGANVLTF. The CDR3 coding sequence is TGCGCCAGCAGCTTGGACGGGACAGGGGGCTCTGGGGCCAACGTCCTGACTTTC. The chain couples TRBV5-1 to TRBJ2-6; 11 bases align to TRBD1. From germline, CDR1 is SGHRS and CDR2 YFSETQ. The CDR3 is made up of 18 amino acids. After removal of 0 bases from V and 0 bases from J, the junction contained 2 bases not matched to a gene.

V and J are TRBV27 and TRBJ1-1; 9 bases map to TRBD1. This CDR3 has 15 amino acids. The germline V gene has CDR1 MNHEY and CDR2 SMNVEV (reference sequence). The trim removed 5 bases at V and 6 bases at J, leaving 10 bases unmatched. CDR3 amino acids: CASSPYRDRVSEAFF. The CDR3 DNA reads as TGTGCCAGCAGTCCCTACCGGGACAGGGTGTCTGAAGCTTTCTTT.

The rearrangement uses TRBV7-8 and TRBJ2-5, with 8 positions matching TRBD2. Trimming at V came to 4 bases and at J to 2 bases, leaving 6 bases not matched to a gene. CDR3 size: 15 residues. The germline gives CDR1 SGHVS, CDR2 FQNEAQ. CDR3 nucleotides: TGTGCCAGCAGCTCTCTCAGCGGGAGACAAGAGACCCAGTACTTC. This codes for CASSSLSGRQETQYF.

This chain links TRBV5-1 with TRBJ1-2; 8 bases are a match to TRBD1. V shed 3 bases and J 4 bases; nucleotides not matched to a gene: 5. This CDR3 is 14 amino acids long. CDR1 and CDR2 from the germline V gene are SGHRS and YFSETQ. Here the CDR3 DNA reads TGCGCCAGCAGCTCGGACAGGGTTGGCTATGGCTACACCTTC. Translated: CASSSDRVGYGYTF.